This passage covers 7 T cell receptor beta chains from one sample sequenced in a study of shared clonotypes between healthy human individuals. TCRdb keeps only in-frame clones here, not all; method: immunoSEQ multiplex PCR. The table shows about 380,000 clones, with about 96% occurring only once. Sequences were obtained from memory CD8+ T cells sorted from blood. Subset reported: CD45RO+ cells pooled with CCR7-negative TemRA cells. These receptors all stem from a man aged 30 to 45 in good health.

The rearrangement uses TRBV11-1 and TRBJ2-5; 7 nucleotides match TRBD1. Germline V gene data show CDR1 as SGHAT and CDR2 as FQDESV (reference sequence). V shed 7 bases and J 3 bases; nucleotides not matched to a gene: 11. The CDR3 runs to 15 residues. CDR3 in amino acids: CASIGGPGGEETQYF. In nucleotides, the CDR3 is TGTGCCAGCATTGGTGGCCCAGGGGGTGAAGAGACCCAGTACTTC.

This clone has just one count. The chain recombines TRBV4-2 with TRBJ2-6; 8 positions match TRBD1. Germline lookup yields CDR1 LGHNA and CDR2 YNFKEQ. The ends lost 1 base at V and 3 bases at J; junction bases unmatched: 5. The CDR3 totals 17 residues. In nucleotides, the CDR3 is TGTGCCAGCAGCCAAGGGGCAGGGGGCGTTGGGGCCAACGTCCTGACTTTC. Residues: CASSQGAGGVGANVLTF.

The chain employs TRBV19 and TRBJ2-2; D might be TRBD1 (6 bases). The CDR3 sequence is 14 residues long. Deletions cut 5 bases from V and 7 bases from J, with 14 bases between. Germline assignment: CDR1 LNHDA and CDR2 SQIVND (reference sequence). CDR3 protein: CASSWGHQYGELFF. The CDR3 DNA is TGTGCCAGTAGTTGGGGACACCAATACGGGGAGCTGTTTTTT.

This chain uses TRBV29-1 with TRBJ1-2; no reliable D call. The V and J ends lost 4 bases and 6 bases respectively, with 9 bases between them. Germline values: CDR1 SQVTM, CDR2 ANQGSEA. The CDR3 totals 11 residues. CDR3 nucleotide sequence: TGCAGCGTTGGCGGAAGGCATGGCTACACCTTC. Translated, it gives CSVGGRHGYTF.

The CDR3, as DNA: TGTGCCAGCAGCCCAAGTTGGGCCACACCCGAGCAGTACTTC. Translated, it gives CASSPSWATPEQYF. The chain links TRBV5-4 to TRBJ2-7; D ambiguous. CDR1 and CDR2 from the germline V gene are SGHNT and YYREEE (reference sequence). CDR3 length: 14 amino acids. V was clipped by 4 bases and J by 6 bases, with 17 bases between them.

The chain recombines TRBV11-1 with TRBJ2-7; D gene unclear. Trimming removed 5 bases from V and 5 bases from J, with 7 bases in between. The CDR3 is 11 residues long. Germline loops: CDR1 SGHAT, CDR2 FQDESV (reference sequence). In DNA form, the CDR3 reads TGTGCCAGCAGCGTCGGTCACGAGCAGTACTTC. Translation: CASSVGHEQYF.

The chain uses TRBV28 and TRBJ2-7, with a possible D match to TRBD2 (5 bases). The CDR3 is made up of 13 amino acids. The V gene's germline CDR1 is MDHEN and CDR2 SYDVKM. Trimming took 3 bases from V and 3 from J, leaving 9 bases between them. The CDR3: CASSFAGNYEQYF. In nucleotides, the CDR3 is TGTGCCAGCAGTTTTGCGGGCAACTACGAGCAGTACTTC.